One T cell receptor beta chain is described in this entry. These data are taken from a study of blood T cell repertoires in COVID-19. This CDR3 comprises 11 residues. The germline gives CDR1 MNHNY, CDR2 SVGAGI (reference sequence). The ends were cut back, 6 bases at V and 7 bases at J, with 9 bases in the middle. Method: immunoSEQ multiplex PCR; TCRdb's copy keeps in-frame clones and lacks some. The repertoire holds some 110,000 clones, with 86% as singletons. The J gene is TRBJ1-2, the V gene TRBV6-6; D unresolved. This receptor was taken from a man aged 35-49 years with acute or convalescent COVID-19. The sample was peripheral blood. The CDR3 DNA is TGTGCCAGCAGGCAGGAGGGTGGCTACACCTTC. It translates to CASRQEGGYTF.